These 8 T cell receptor beta chains came from one sample sequenced in a study of T cells in localized non-small cell lung cancer. The assay was immunoSEQ multiplex PCR, and TCRdb's table has in-frame clones only and misses some. The sample records 23,000 or so clones, approximately 88% being singletons. Sequencing was performed on peripheral blood mononuclear cells, taken before any cancer treatment. Every receptor here comes from a woman aged 35 to 75 with stage III lung adenocarcinoma.

The rearrangement joins TRBV29-1 to TRBJ2-3; 9 nucleotides agree with TRBD2. Looked up from germline, CDR1 is SQVTM and CDR2 is ANQGSEA. This CDR3 contains 17 residues. V shed 4 bases and J 0 bases; nucleotides not matched to a gene: 11. CDR3 nucleotides: TGCAGCGTTGCGGGGGCTAGCGGGAACCCTAGCACAGATACGCAGTATTTT. It codes for CSVAGASGNPSTDTQYF.

CDR3 coding DNA: TGTGCCAGCAGCACAGGGGGAAGGGGGACACCCGGCTACACCTTC. Translated, it gives CASSTGGRGTPGYTF. V and J are TRBV7-6 and TRBJ1-2; 8 bases are shared with TRBD1. CDR1 and CDR2 from the germline V gene are SGHVS and FNYEAQ. This CDR3 has 15 residues. Losses at the gene ends were 5 bases for V and 8 bases for J; bases not matched to a gene: 13.

This clone has a single count. J is TRBJ1-3 and V is TRBV30; D uncertain. The CDR3 runs 16 residues. Germline CDR1 reads GTSNPN; CDR2 reads SVGIG (reference sequence). Deletions cut 0 bases from V and 0 bases from J, with 12 bases between. The CDR3 sequence: CAWSVFGLDSGNTIYF. The CDR3 DNA reads as TGTGCCTGGAGTGTTTTCGGTCTTGACTCTGGAAACACCATATATTTT.

V gene TRBV7-9 combines with J gene TRBJ1-4, with TRBD1 matching 8 bases. CDR1 is SEHNR, CDR2 FQNEAQ, per germline (reference sequence). V lost 5 bases to trimming and J lost 4 bases; unmatched junction nucleotides: 6. There are 15 residues in the CDR3. CDR3 in amino acids: CASSIQGVGNEKLFF. The CDR3 DNA follows: TGTGCCAGCAGCATACAGGGGGTCGGTAATGAAAAACTGTTTTTT.

This chain joins TRBV5-1 and TRBJ1-1; D is unresolved. Per the germline V gene, CDR1 is SGHRS and CDR2 is YFSETQ. The V and J ends lost 1 base and 3 bases respectively, with 7 bases between them. This CDR3 has 13 amino acids. CDR3 sequence: CASSLQWDTEAFF. CDR3 nucleotides: TGCGCCAGCAGCTTGCAATGGGACACTGAAGCTTTCTTT.

V and J are TRBV7-7 and TRBJ1-5; unclear D gene. Trimming took off 2 bases at V and 2 bases at J, with 4 bases between the two ends. In germline, CDR1 is SSHAT, CDR2 FNYEAQ (reference sequence). The CDR3 loop spans 13 amino acids. CDR3 coding DNA: TGTGCCAGCAGCTTACAGGGCAATCAGCCCCAGCATTTT. As protein: CASSLQGNQPQHF.

This chain joins TRBV13 and TRBJ1-1, with 10 bases aligning to TRBD1. The junction had 12 bases not matched to a gene; V was cut back by 5 bases and J by 3 bases. CDR3 length: 17 residues. CDR1 is PRHDT and CDR2 is FYEKMQ in the germline V gene (reference sequence). CDR3 nucleotides: TGTGCCAGCAGCCCTATTGACAGGGGGCTACGGGACACTGAAGCTTTCTTT. Translated: CASSPIDRGLRDTEAFF.

The chain links TRBV12-2 to TRBJ1-1. TRBV12-2 is tagged as a pseudogene. This CDR3 comprises 16 residues. This chain's CDR3 is CASLPPQKGTNTEAFF. DNA for the CDR3: TGTGCAAGTCTCCCCCCCCAAAAGGGGACGAACACTGAAGCTTTCTTT.